This TCR beta chain was sequenced during a study of glioma-infiltrating T cells. This clonotype came up once. Its target is not known. A much more abundant neighbour one base away suggests this may be a read error. Using RNA template, CDR3s of TCR alpha and beta were amplified with iRepertoire arm-PCR. TCRdb redid the calling of the multiplex PCR reads with MiXCR, one entry per CDR3 protein. The sample has 160,000 or so distinct CDR3 sequences, under 55% seen once; the top ten hold 4% to 6.5%. CDR3 length: 16 amino acids. V lost 1 base, J lost 0 bases, and 6 bases stayed unmatched. Germline values: CDR1 DFQATT, CDR2 SNEGSKA (reference sequence). Whole-study results and caveats: Gliomas, especially low-grade, showed above-expected tissue-blood divergence; non-neoplastic patients showed below.

The sample comprised glioma tissue, nonneoplastic brain tissue, or PBMCs (not recorded which). The gene calls are TRBV20-1 and TRBJ2-1; 7 bases map to TRBD2. The receptor's source is a human donor with low-grade glioma or glioblastoma, undergoing nonglioma brain surgery, or in good health (not recorded which). CDR3 in DNA: TGCAGTGCTAGAGCTAGAAGCGGGACCTCCTACAATGAGCAGTTCTTC. Protein sequence: CSARARSGTSYNEQFF.